The 16 T cell receptor beta chains reported below all come from one sample, sequenced in a study of blood T cell repertoires in COVID-19 (dated by TCRdb to 2018 to 2021). Libraries were made using the immunoSEQ multiplex PCR assay. TCRdb obtained this table from immuneACCESS and retained in-frame rearrangements with V and J assigned. These tables miss some clones; where compared with another copy, unresolved V genes account for less than half of the shortfall, and the remainder is unexplained. Here the sample has around 300,000 clones; around 87% occur a single time. The biggest ten clones account for approximately 2% of the sample. The sample comprised peripheral blood. These receptors all stem from a woman aged 25 to 45 who had recovered from COVID-19.

This clone has just a few counts. For the CDR3, the DNA is TGCAGCACCCGATTGGTTGGCGGGACCACCTACAATGAGCAGTTCTTC. This gives the protein CSTRLVGGTTYNEQFF. The chain links TRBV29-1 to TRBJ2-1; the D gene is possibly TRBD2 (6 bases). The CDR3 consists of 16 residues. Trimming stripped 8 bases from V and 2 bases from J, with 22 bases between. Germline V lookup: CDR1 SQVTM, CDR2 ANQGSEA.

The genes are TRBV5-4 and TRBJ2-7; D not certain. The CDR3 is 12 amino acids. V was pared by 4 bases and J by 5 bases, with 10 bases between. Germline CDR1 SGHNT, CDR2 YYREEE (reference sequence). The CDR3 bases are TGTGCCAGCAGCGCCAGTACCCACGAGCAGTACTTC. Its protein product is CASSASTHEQYF.

The rearrangement uses TRBV27 and TRBJ1-2; D possibly corresponds to TRBD1 (5 bases). The V gene lost 2 bases and the J gene lost 6 bases, with 10 bases spanning the gap. This CDR3 has 13 amino acids. The V gene's germline CDR1 is MNHEY and CDR2 SMNVEV (reference sequence). The CDR3 DNA sequence: TGTGCCAGCAGTTTAAAGGGACTCCATGGCTACACCTTC. Translation: CASSLKGLHGYTF.

This clone is a singleton in its sample. The V call is TRBV9, the J call TRBJ2-7; 9 nucleotides line up with TRBD1. The CDR3 totals 15 residues. Trimming removed 3 bases from V and 4 bases from J; junction bases left unmatched: 8. From germline, CDR1 is SGDLS and CDR2 YYNGEE. In DNA, the CDR3 is TGTGCCAGCAGCGCTACCGGGACAGGGAAATACGAGCAGTACTTC. Amino acid sequence: CASSATGTGKYEQYF. Supplemented by reference TRBV9 and TRBJ2-7, the full variable domain reads DSGVTQTPKHLITATGQRVTLRCSPRSGDLSVYWYQQSLDQGLQFLIQYYNGEERAKGNILERFSAQQFPDLHSELNLSSLELGDSALYFCASSATGTGKYEQYFGPGTRLTVT.

V and J are TRBV11-2 and TRBJ2-7; the D is unclear. The V gene lost 5 bases and the J gene lost 2 bases, with 7 bases spanning the gap. The CDR3 is made up of 12 amino acids. Looked up from germline, CDR1 is SGHAT and CDR2 is FQNNGV. CDR3 in DNA: TGTGCCAGCAGCCCCACTCCCTACGAGCAGTACTTC. This gives the protein CASSPTPYEQYF.

The chain joins TRBV5-8 to TRBJ1-2; tentatively, D is TRBD1 (5 bases). Germline assignment: CDR1 SGHTS and CDR2 YDEGEE. Trimming removed 4 bases at V and 6 bases at J, with 19 bases between. This CDR3 has 15 amino acids. This chain's CDR3 is CASSPGRQGTNGYTF. DNA of the CDR3: TGTGCCAGCAGCCCTGGAAGGCAGGGTACGAATGGCTACACCTTC. The full variable domain, its missing parts supplied by reference TRBV5-8 and TRBJ1-2, is EAGVTQSPTHLIKTRGQQATLRCSPISGHTSVYWYQQALGLGLQFLLWYDEGEERNRGNFPPRFSGRQFPNYSSELNVNALELEDSALYLCASSPGRQGTNGYTFGSGTRLTVV.

The rearrangement links TRBV5-1 to TRBJ2-7; TRBD1 agrees at 7 bases. The CDR3 extends over 14 amino acids. Germline CDR1 SGHRS, CDR2 YFSETQ. V trimming: 0 bases; J trimming: 5 bases; junction bases outside the gene matches: 5. The CDR3 DNA reads TGCGCCAGCAGCTTGGAAAGGGGGCTTAACGAGCAGTACTTC. Its protein product is CASSLERGLNEQYF. The entire variable domain, with the rest obtained from reference TRBV5-1 and TRBJ2-7, is as follows: KAGVTQTPRYLIKTRGQQVTLSCSPISGHRSVSWYQQTPGQGLQFLFEYFSETQRNKGNFPGRFSGRQFSNSRSEMNVSTLELGDSALYLCASSLERGLNEQYFGPGTRLTVT.

The chain is built from TRBV6-2 or TRBV6-3 and TRBJ2-2, with a possible D match to TRBD2 (5 bases). Germline V lookup: CDR1 MNHEY, CDR2 SVGEGT. This CDR3 has 15 residues. V was trimmed by 6 bases and J by 5 bases, leaving 16 bases between them. The CDR3 DNA reads as TGTGCCAGCAGCCGAAATCTAGCTCGGACCGGGGAGCTGTTTTTT. This translates into CASSRNLARTGELFF.

The genes are TRBV5-6 and TRBJ2-7, with TRBD1 as a possible D gene (5 bases). This CDR3 is built from 13 residues. Germline V gene sequence: CDR1 SGHDT, CDR2 YYEEEE. With 0 bases removed from V and 1 base from J, the gap between germline ends came to 5 bases. CDR3 residues: CASSLEGSYEQYF. CDR3 nucleotide sequence: TGTGCCAGCAGCTTGGAGGGGTCCTACGAGCAGTACTTC.

The chain links TRBV5-4 to TRBJ2-7; TRBD1 might be the D (6 bases). This CDR3 has 14 amino acids. V was clipped by 0 bases and J by 3 bases, with 10 bases between them. Germline lookup yields CDR1 SGHNT and CDR2 YYREEE (reference sequence). The CDR3 reads CASSLARGDYEQYF. The CDR3 DNA reads TGTGCCAGCAGCTTGGCCAGGGGTGACTACGAGCAGTACTTC.

The genes are TRBV5-8 and TRBJ2-7, with D unclear. CDR3 length: 12 residues. V lost 0 bases, J lost 2 bases, and 3 bases lay in between. Germline-derived CDR1 and CDR2 are SGHTS and YDEGEE. The CDR3 DNA reads as TGTGCCAGCAGCTTGGAGCCCTACGAGCAGTACTTC. This codes for CASSLEPYEQYF.

With regard to this clone: This same CDR3 is encoded by further DNA sequences in the sample. The gene calls are TRBV6-5 and TRBJ1-5; D not certain. The CDR3 runs to 15 residues. Germline lookup yields CDR1 MNHEY and CDR2 SVGAGI. V was clipped by 5 bases and J by 0 bases, with 11 bases between them. The CDR3 loop reads CASSPTGGSNQPQHF. In nucleotides, the CDR3 is TGTGCCAGCAGTCCGACGGGAGGTAGCAATCAGCCCCAGCATTTT.

The chain recombines TRBV7-2 with TRBJ1-2; D gene ambiguous. The V gene lost 2 bases and the J gene lost 5 bases, with 18 bases spanning the gap. In germline, CDR1 is SGHTA, CDR2 FQGNSA. CDR3 length equals 16 residues. The CDR3 sequence: CASSLTLDSGKYGYTF. CDR3 in DNA: TGTGCCAGCAGCTTAACCCTGGACTCGGGGAAATATGGCTACACCTTC. Combining the CDR3 with reference TRBV7-2 and TRBJ1-2 gives the whole variable domain GAGVSQSPSNKVTEKGKDVELRCDPISGHTALYWYRQSLGQGLEFLIYFQGNSAPDKSGLPSDRFSAERTGGSVSTLTIQRTQQEDSAVYLCASSLTLDSGKYGYTFGSGTRLTVV.

The chain recombines TRBV28 with TRBJ2-7, with a possible D match to TRBD2 (6 bases). This CDR3 comprises 14 residues. The germline V and J ends were trimmed by 3 bases and 3 bases, with 12 bases remaining between them. Per the germline V gene, CDR1 is MDHEN and CDR2 is SYDVKM. The CDR3 bases are TGTGCCAGCAGTTTCGGGACGGGAGACTACGAGCAGTACTTC. It yields the protein CASSFGTGDYEQYF.

The chain uses TRBV30 and TRBJ1-1, with D perhaps TRBD1 (5 bases). Looked up from germline, CDR1 is GTSNPN and CDR2 is SVGIG (reference sequence). Trimming left V 3 bases short and J 3 bases short, with 17 bases between. The CDR3 length is 15 residues. In nucleotides, the CDR3 is TGTGCCTGGAGGCTCCCGGGGGGGAGGCACACTGAAGCTTTCTTT. The encoded protein is CAWRLPGGRHTEAFF.

The chain carries TRBV6-5 and TRBJ1-5; TRBD1 agrees at 9 bases. V dropped 11 bases and J dropped 4; count of bases not matched to a gene: 12. The CDR3 consists of 15 residues. Germline V gene lookup returns CDR1 MNHEY and CDR2 SVGAGI. The CDR3 coding sequence is TGTGCCGGCTCACTGGGGACAGGGCGTAATCAGCCCCAGCATTTT. Encoded protein: CAGSLGTGRNQPQHF.